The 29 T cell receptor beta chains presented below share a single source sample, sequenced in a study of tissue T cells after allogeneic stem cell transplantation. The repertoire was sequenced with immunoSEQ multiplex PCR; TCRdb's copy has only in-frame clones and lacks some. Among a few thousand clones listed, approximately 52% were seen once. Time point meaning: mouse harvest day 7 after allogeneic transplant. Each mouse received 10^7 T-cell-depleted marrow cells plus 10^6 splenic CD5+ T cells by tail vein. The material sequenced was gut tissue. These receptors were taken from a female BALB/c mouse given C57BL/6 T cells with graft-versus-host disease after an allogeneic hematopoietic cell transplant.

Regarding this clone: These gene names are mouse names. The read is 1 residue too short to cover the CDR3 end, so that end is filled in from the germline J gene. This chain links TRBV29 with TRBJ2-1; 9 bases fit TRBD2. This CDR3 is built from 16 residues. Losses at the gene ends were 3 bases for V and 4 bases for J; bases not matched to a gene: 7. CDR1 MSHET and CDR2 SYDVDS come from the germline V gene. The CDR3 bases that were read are TGTGCTAGCAGTTTGTTCACTGGGGGGTCTTATGCTGAGCAGTTC. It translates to CASSLFTGGSYAEQF. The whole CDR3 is CASSLFTGGSYAEQFF.

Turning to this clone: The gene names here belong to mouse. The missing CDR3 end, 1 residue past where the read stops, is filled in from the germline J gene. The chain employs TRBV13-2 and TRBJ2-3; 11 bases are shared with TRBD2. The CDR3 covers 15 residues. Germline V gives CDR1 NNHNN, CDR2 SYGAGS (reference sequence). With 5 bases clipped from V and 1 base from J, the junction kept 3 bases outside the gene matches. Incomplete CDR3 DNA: TGTGCCAGCGGGAGGGGACTGGGGGGTGCAGAAACGCTGTAT. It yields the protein CASGRGLGGAETLY. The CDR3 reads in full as CASGRGLGGAETLYF.

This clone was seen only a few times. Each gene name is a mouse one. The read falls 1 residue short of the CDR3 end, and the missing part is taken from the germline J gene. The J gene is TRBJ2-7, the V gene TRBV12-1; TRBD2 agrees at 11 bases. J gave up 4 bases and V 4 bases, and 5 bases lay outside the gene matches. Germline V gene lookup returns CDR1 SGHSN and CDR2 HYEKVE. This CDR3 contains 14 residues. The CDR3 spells CASSPDWGVYEQYF. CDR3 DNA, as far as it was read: TGTGCCAGCTCGCCGGACTGGGGGGTTTATGAACAGTAC.

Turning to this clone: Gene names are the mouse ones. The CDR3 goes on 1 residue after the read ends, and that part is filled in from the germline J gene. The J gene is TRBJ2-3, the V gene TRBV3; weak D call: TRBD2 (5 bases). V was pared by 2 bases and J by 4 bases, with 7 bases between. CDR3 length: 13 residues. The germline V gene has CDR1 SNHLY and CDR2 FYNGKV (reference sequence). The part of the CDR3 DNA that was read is TGTGCCAGCAGCTTACCTGGGTCAGAAACGCTGTAT. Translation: CASSLPGSETLY. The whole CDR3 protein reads CASSLPGSETLYF.

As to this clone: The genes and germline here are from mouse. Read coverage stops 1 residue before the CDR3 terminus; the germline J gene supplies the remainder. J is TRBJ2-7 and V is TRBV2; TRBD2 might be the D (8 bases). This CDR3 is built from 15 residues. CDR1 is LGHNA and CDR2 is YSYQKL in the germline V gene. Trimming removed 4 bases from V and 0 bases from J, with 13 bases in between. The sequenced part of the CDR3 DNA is TGTGCCAGCAGCCCAGGGGGGGCGAGCTCCTATGAACAGTAC. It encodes CASSPGGASSYEQY. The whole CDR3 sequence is CASSPGGASSYEQYF.

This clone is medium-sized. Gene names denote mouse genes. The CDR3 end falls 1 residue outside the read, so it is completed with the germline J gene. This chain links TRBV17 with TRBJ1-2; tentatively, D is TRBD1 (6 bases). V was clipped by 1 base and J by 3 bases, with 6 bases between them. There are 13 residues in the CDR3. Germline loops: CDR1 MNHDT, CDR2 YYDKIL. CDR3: CASSRAGDSDYTF. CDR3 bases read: TGTGCTAGCAGTAGAGCAGGGGACTCCGACTACACC.

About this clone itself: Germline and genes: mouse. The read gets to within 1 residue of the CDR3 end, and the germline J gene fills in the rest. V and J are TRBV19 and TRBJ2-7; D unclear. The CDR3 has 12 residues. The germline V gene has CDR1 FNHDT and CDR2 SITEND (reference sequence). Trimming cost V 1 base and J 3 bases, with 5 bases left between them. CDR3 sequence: CASSISHYEQYF. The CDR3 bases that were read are TGTGCCAGCAGTATATCCCACTATGAACAGTAC.

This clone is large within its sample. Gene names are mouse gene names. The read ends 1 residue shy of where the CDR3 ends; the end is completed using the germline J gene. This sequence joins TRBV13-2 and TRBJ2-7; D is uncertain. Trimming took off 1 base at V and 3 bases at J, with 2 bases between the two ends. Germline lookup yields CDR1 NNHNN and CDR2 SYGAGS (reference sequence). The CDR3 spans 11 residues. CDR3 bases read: TGTGCCAGCGGTGATCTCTATGAACAGTAC. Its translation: CASGDLYEQY. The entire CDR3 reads CASGDLYEQYF.

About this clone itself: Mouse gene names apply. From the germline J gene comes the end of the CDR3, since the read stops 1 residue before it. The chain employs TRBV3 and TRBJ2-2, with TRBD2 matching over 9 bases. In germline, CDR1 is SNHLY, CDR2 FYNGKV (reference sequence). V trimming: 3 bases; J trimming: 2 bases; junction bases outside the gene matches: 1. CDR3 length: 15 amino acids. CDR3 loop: CASSLLGGNTGQLYF. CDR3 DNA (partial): TGTGCCAGCAGCTTGCTGGGGGGGAACACCGGGCAGCTCTAC.

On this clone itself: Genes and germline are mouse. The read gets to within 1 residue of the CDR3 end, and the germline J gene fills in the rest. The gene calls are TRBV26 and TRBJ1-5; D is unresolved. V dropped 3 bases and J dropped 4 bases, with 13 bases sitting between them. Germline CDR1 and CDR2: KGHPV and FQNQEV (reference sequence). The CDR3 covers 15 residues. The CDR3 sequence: CASSLHAGGNQAPLF. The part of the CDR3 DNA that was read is TGTGCCAGCAGTCTTCACGCAGGAGGGAACCAGGCTCCGCTT.

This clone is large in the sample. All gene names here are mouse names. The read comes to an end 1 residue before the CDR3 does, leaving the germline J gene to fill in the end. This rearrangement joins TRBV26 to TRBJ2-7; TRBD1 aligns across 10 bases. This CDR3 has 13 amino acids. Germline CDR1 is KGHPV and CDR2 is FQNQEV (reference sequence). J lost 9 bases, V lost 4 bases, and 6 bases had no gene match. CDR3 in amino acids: CASSPSGQGRQYF. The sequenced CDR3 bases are TGTGCCAGCAGTCCATCGGGACAGGGGAGACAGTAC.

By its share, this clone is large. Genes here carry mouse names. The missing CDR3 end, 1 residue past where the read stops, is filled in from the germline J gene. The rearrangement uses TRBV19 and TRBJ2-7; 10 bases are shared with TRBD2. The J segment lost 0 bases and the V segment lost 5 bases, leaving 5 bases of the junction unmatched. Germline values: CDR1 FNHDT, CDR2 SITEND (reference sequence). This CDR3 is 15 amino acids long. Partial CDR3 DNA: TGTGCCAGCAGCCCGGGACTGGGGAGCTCCTATGAACAGTAC. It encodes CASSPGLGSSYEQY. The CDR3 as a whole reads CASSPGLGSSYEQYF.

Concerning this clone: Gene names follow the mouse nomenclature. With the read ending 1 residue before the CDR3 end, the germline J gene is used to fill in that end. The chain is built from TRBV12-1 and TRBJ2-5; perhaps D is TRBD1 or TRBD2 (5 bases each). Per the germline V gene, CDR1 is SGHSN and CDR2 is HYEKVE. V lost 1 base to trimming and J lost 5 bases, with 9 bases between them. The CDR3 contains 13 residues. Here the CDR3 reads CASSLGVRDTQYF. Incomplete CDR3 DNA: TGTGCCAGCTCTCTGGGGGTGAGAGACACCCAGTAC.

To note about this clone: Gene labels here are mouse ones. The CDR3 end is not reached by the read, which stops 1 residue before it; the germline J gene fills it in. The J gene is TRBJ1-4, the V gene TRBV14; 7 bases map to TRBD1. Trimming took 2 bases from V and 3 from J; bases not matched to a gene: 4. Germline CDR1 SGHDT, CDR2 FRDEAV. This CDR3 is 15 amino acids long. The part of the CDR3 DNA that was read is TGTGCCAGCAGTTTGAGGGGGCTTGCCAACGAAAGATTATTT. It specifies CASSLRGLANERLF. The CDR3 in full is CASSLRGLANERLFF.

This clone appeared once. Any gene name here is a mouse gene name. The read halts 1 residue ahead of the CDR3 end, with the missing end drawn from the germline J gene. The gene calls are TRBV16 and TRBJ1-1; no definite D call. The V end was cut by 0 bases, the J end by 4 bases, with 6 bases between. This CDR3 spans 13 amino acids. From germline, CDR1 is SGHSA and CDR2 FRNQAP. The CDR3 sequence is CASSLEAGTEVFF. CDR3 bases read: TGTGCAAGCAGCTTAGAAGCAGGCACAGAAGTCTTC.

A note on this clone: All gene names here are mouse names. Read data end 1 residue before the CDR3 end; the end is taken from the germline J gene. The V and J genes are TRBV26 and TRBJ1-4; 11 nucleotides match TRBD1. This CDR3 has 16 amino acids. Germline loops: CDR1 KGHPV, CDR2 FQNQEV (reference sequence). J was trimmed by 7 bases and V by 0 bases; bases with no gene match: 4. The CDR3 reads CASSLSGTGGSERLFF. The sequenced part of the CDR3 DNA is TGTGCCAGCAGTCTGTCCGGGACAGGGGGTTCCGAAAGATTATTT.

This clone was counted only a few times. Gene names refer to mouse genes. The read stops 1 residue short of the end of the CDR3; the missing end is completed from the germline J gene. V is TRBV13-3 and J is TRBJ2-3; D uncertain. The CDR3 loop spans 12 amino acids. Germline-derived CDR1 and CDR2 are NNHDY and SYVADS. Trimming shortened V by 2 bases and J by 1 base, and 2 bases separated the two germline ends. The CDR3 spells CASSEGAETLYF. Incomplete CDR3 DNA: TGTGCCAGCAGTGAAGGTGCAGAAACGCTGTAT.

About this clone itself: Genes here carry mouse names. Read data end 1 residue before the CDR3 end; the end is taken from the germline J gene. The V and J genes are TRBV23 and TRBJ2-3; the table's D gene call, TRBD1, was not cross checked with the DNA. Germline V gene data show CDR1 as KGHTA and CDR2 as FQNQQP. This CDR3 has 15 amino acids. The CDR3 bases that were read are TGCTCCAGCAGTCAACGGCAGGGGGGTGCAGAAACGCTGTAT. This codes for CSSSQRQGGAETLY. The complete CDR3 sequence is CSSSQRQGGAETLYF.

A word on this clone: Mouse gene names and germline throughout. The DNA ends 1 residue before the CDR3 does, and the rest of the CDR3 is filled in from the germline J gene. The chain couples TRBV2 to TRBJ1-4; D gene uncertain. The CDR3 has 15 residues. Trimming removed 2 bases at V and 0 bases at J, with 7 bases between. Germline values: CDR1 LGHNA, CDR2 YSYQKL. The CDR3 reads CASSQTAISNERLFF. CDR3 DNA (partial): TGTGCCAGCAGCCAAACAGCAATTTCCAACGAAAGATTATTT.

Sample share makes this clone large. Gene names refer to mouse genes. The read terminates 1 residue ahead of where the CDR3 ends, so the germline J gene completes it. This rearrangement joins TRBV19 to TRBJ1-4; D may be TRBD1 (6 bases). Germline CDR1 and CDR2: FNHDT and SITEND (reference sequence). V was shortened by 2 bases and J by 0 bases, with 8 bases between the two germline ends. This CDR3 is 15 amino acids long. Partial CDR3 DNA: TGTGCCAGCAGTATGGGGACAATTTCCAACGAAAGATTATTT. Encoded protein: CASSMGTISNERLF. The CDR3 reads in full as CASSMGTISNERLFF.

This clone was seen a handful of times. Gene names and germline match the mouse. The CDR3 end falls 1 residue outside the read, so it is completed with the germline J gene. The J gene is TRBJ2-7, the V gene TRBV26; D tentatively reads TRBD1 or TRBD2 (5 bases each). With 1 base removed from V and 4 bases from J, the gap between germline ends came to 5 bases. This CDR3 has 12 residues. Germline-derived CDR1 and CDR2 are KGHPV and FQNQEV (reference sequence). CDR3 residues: CASSLWGYEQYF. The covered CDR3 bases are TGTGCCAGCAGTCTGTGGGGGTATGAACAGTAC.

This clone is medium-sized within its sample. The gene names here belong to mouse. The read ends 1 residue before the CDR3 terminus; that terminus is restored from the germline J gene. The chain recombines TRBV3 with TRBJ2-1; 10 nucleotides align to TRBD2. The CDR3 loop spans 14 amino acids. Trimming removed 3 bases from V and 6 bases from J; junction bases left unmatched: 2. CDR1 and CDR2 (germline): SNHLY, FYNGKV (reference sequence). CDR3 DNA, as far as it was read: TGTGCCAGCAGCTTCCTGGGGGGGCTTGCTGAGCAGTTC. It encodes CASSFLGGLAEQF. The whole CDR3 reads CASSFLGGLAEQFF.

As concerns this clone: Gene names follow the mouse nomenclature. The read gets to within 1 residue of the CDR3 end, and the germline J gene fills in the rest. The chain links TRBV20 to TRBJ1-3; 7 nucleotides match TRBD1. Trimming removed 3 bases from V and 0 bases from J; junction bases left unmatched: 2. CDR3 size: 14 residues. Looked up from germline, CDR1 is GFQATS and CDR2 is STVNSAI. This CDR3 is CGASQGGSGNTLYF. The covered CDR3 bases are TGTGGTGCTAGTCAGGGGGGTTCTGGAAATACGCTCTAT.

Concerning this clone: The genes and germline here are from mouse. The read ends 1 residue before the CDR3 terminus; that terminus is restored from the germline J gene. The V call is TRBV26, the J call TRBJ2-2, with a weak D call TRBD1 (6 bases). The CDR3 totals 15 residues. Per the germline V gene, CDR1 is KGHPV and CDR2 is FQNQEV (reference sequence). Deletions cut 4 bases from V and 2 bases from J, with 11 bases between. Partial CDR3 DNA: TGTGCCAGCAGTCAACAGGGAGGGAACACCGGGCAGCTCTAC. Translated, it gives CASSQQGGNTGQLY. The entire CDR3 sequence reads CASSQQGGNTGQLYF.

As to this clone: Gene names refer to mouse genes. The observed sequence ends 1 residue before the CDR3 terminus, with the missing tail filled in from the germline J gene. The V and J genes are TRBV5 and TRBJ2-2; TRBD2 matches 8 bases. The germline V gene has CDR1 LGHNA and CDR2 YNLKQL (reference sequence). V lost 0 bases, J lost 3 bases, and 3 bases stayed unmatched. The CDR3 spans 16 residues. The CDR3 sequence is CASSQDWGVYTGQLYF. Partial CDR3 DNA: TGTGCCAGCAGCCAAGACTGGGGGGTTTACACCGGGCAGCTCTAC.

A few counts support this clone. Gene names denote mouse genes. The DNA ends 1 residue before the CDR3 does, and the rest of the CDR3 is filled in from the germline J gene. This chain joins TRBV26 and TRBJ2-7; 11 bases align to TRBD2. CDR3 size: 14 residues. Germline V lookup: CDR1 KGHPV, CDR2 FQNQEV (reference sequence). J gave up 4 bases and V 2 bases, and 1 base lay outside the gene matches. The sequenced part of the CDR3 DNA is TGTGCCAGCAGTCTGAGGACTGGGGGGTATGAACAGTAC. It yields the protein CASSLRTGGYEQY. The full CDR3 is CASSLRTGGYEQYF.

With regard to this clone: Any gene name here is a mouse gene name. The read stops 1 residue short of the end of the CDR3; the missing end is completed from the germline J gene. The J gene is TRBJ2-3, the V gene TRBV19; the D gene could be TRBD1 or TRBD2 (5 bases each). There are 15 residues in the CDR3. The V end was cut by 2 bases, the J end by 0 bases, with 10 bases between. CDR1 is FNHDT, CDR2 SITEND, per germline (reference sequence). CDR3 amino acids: CASSMPGASAETLYF. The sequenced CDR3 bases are TGTGCCAGCAGTATGCCCGGGGCTAGTGCAGAAACGCTGTAT. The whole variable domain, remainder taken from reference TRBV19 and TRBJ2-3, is GGIITQTPKFLIGQEGQKLTLKCQQNFNHDTMYWYRQDSGKGLRLIYYSITENDLQKGDLSEGYDASREKKSSFSLTVTSAQKNEMAVFLCASSMPGASAETLYFGSGTRLTVL.

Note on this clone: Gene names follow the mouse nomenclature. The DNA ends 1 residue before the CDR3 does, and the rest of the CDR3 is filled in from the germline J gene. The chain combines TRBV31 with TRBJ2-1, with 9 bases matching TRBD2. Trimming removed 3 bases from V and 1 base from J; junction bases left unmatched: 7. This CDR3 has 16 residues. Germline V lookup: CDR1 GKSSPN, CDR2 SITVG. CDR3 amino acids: CAWSPIDWGNYAEQFF. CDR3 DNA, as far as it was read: TGTGCCTGGAGCCCTATCGACTGGGGGAACTATGCTGAGCAGTTC.

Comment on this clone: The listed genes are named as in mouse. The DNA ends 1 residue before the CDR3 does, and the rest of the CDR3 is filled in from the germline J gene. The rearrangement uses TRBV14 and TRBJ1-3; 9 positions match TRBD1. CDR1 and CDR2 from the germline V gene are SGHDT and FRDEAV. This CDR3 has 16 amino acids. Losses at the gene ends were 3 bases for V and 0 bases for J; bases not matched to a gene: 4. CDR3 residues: CASSSGTGHSGNTLYF. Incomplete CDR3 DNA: TGTGCCAGCAGTTCCGGGACAGGGCATTCTGGAAATACGCTCTAT.